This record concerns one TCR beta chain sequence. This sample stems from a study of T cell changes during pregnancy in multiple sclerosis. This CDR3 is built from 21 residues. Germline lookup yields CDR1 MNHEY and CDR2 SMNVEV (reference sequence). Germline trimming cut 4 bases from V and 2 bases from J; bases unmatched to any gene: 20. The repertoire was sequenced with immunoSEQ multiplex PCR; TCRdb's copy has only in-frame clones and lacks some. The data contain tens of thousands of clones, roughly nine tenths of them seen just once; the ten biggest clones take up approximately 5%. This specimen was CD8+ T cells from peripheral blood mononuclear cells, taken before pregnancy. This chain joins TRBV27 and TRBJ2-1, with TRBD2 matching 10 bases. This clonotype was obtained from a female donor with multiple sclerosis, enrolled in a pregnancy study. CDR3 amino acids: CASSSLPSGGRLGAPYNEQFF. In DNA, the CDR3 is TGTGCCAGCAGTTCCCTACCTAGCGGGGGTAGGTTGGGCGCTCCCTACAATGAGCAGTTCTTC.